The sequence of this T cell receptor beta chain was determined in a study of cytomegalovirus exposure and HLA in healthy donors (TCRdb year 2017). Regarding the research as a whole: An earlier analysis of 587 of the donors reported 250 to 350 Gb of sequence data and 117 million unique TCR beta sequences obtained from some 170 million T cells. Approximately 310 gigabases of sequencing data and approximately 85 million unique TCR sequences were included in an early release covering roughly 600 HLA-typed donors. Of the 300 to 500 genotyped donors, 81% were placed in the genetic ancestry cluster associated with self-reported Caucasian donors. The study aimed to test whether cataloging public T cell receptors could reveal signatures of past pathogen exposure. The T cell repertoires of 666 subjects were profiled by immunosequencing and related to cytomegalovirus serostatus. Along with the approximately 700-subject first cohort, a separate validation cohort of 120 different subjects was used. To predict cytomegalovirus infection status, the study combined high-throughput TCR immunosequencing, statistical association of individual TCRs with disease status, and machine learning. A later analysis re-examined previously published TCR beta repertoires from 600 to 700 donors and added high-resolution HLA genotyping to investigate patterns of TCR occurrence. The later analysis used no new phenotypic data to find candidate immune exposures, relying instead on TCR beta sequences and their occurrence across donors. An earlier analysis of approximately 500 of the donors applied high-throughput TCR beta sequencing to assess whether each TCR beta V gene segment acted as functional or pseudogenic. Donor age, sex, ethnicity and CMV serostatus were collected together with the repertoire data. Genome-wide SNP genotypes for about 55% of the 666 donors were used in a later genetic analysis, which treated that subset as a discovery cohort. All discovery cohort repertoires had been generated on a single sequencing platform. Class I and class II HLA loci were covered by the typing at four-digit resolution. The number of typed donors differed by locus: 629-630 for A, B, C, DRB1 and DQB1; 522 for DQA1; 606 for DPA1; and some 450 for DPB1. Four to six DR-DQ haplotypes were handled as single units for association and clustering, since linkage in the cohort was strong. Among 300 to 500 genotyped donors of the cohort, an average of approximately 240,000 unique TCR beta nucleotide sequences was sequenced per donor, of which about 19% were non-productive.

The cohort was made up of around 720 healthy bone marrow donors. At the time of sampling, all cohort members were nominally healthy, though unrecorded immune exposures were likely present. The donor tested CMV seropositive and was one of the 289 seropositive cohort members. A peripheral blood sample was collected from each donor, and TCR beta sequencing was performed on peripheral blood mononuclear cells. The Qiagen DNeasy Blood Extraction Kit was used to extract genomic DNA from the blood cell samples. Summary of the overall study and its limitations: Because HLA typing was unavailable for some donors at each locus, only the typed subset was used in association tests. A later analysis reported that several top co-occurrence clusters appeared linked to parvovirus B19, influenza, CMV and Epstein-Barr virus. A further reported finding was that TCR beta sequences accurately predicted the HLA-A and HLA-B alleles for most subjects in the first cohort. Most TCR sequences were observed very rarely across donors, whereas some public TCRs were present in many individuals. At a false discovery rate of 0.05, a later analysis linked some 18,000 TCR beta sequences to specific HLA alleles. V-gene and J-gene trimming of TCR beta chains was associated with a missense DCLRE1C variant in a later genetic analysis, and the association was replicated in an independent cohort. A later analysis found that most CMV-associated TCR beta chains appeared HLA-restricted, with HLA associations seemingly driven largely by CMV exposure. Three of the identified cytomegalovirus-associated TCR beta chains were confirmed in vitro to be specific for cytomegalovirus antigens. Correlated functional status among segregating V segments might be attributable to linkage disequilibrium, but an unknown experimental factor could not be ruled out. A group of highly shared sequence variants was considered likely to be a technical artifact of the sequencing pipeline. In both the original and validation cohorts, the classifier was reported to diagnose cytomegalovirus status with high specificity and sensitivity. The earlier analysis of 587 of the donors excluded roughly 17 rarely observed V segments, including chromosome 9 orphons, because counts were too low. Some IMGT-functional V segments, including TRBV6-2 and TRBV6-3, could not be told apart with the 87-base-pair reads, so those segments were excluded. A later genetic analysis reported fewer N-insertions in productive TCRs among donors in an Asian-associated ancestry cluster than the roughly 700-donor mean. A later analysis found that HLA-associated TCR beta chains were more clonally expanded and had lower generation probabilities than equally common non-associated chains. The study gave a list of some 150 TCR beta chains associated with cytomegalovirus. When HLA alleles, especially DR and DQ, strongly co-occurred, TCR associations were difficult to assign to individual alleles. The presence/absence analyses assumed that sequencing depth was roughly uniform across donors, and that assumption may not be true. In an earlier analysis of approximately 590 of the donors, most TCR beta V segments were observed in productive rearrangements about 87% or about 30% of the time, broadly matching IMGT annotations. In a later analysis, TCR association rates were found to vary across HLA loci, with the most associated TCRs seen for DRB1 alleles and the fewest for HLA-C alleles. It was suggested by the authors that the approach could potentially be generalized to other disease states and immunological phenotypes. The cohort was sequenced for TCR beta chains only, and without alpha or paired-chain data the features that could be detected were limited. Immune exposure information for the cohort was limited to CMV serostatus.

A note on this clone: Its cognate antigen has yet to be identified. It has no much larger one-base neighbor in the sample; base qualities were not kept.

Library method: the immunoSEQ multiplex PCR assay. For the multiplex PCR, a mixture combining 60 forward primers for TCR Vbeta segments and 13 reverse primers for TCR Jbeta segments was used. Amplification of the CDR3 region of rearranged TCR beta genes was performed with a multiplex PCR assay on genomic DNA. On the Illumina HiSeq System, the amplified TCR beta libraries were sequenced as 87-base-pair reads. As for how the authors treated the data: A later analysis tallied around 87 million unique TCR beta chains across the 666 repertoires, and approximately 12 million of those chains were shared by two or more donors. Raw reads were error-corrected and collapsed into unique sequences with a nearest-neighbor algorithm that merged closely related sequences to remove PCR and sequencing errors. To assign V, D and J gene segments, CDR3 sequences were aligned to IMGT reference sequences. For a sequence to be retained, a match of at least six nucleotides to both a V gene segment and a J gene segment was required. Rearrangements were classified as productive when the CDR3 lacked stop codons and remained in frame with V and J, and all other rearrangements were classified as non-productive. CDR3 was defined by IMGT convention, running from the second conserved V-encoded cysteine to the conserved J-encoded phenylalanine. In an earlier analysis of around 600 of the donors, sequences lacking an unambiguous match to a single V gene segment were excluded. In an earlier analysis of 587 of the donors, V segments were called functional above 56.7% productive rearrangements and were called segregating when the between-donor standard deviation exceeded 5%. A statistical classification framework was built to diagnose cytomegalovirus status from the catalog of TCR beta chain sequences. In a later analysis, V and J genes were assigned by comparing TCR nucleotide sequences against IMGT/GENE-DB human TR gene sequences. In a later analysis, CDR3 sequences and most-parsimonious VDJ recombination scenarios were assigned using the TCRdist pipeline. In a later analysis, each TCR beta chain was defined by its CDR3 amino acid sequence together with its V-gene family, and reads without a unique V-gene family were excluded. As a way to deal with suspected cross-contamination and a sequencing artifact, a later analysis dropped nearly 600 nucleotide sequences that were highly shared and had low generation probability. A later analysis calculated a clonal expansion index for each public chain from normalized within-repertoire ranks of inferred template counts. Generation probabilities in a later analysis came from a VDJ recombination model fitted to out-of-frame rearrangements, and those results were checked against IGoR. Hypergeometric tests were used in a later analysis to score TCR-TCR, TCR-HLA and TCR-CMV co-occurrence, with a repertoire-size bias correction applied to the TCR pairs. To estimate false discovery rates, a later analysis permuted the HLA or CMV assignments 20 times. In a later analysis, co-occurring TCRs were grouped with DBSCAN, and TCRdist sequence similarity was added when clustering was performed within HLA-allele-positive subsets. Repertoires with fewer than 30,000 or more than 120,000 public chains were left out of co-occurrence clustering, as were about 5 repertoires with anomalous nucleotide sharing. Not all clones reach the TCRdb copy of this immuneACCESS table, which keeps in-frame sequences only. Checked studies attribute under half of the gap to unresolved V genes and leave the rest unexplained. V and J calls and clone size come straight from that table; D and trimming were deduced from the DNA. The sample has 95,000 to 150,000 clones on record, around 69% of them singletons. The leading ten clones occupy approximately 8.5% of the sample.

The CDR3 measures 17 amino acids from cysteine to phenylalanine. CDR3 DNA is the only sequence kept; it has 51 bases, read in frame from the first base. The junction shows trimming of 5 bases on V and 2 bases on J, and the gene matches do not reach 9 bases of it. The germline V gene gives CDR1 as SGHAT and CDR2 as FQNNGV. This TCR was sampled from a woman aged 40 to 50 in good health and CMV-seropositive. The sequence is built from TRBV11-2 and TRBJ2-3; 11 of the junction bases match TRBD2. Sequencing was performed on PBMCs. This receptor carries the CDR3 CASSEPLAGGPTDTQYF. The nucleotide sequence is TGTGCCAGCAGCGAACCATTAGCGGGAGGGCCCACAGATACGCAGTATTTT.